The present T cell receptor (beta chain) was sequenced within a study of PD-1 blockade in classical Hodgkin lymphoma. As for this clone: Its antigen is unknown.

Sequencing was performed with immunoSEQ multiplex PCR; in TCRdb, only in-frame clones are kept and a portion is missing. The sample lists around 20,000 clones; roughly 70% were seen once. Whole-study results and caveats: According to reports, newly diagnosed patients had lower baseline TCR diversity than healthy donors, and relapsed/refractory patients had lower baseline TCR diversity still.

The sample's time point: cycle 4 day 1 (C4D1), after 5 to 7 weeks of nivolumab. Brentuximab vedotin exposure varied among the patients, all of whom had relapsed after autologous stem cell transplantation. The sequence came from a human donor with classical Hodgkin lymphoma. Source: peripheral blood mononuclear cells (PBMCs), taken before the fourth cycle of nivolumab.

The CDR3 DNA reads TGTGCCTGGAGCCCCGGGACAGGCTTCAACATTCAGTACTTC. Protein product: CAWSPGTGFNIQYF. V usage is TRBV30 and J usage is TRBJ2-4; 8 bases align to TRBD1. Germline loops: CDR1 GTSNPN, CDR2 SVGIG (reference sequence). The CDR3 is 14 residues long. V gave up 3 bases and J gave up 7 bases; unmatched junction bases: 8.